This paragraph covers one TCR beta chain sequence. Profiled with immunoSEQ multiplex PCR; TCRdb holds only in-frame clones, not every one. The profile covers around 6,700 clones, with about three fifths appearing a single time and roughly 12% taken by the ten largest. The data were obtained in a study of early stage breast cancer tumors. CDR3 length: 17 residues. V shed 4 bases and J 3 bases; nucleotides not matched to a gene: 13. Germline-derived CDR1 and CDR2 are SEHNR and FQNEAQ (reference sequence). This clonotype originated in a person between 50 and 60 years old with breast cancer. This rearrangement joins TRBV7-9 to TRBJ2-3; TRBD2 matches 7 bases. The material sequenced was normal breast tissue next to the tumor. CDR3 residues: CASSSTYLGGGTDTQYF. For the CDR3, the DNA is TGTGCCAGCAGCTCTACCTATCTGGGCGGGGGAACAGATACGCAGTATTTT. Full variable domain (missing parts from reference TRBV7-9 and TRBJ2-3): DTGVSQNPRHKITKRGQNVTFRCDPISEHNRLYWYRQTLGQGPEFLTYFQNEAQLEKSRLLSDRFSAERPKGSFSTLEIQRTEQGDSAMYLCASSSTYLGGGTDTQYFGPGTRLTVL.